Listed here are 21 T cell receptor beta chains from one sample, sequenced in a study of blood T cells in healthy people across ages. Combining a sample-barcoded 5' primer with a J-beta primer mix, a second PCR ran for roughly 7 to 12 cycles. TCRdb analysed the 5' RACE reads with MiXCR anew, one entry per CDR3 protein. The sample contains 750,000 to 950,000 distinct CDR3 sequences, about 28% of which appear only once. These data were likewise used in another study, on T cells of mothers and their children.

The sample taken for sequencing was blood. The receptors stem from a woman in her forties in good health.

The count of this clonotype is one. The chain couples TRBV2 to TRBJ2-3; TRBD1 might be the D (6 bases). V lost 4 bases, J lost 5 bases, and 13 bases lay in between. Looked up from germline, CDR1 is SNHLY and CDR2 is FYNNEI. The CDR3 covers 14 residues. This chain's CDR3 is CASSGGHLGDTQYF. DNA for the CDR3: TGTGCCAGCAGTGGGGGACACCTGGGAGATACGCAGTATTTT.

V is TRBV5-1 and J is TRBJ2-1; no definite D call. CDR1 SGHRS and CDR2 YFSETQ come from the germline V gene. V was trimmed by 2 bases and J by 4 bases, leaving 10 bases between them. The CDR3 length is 14 residues. The CDR3 reads CASSLGQLYNEQFF. CDR3 bases: TGCGCCAGCAGCTTAGGGCAGCTTTACAATGAGCAGTTCTTC.

The V call is TRBV5-1, the J call TRBJ2-1; tentatively, D is TRBD1 (6 bases). The CDR3 loop spans 13 amino acids. Germline CDR1 reads SGHRS; CDR2 reads YFSETQ. Trimming removed 5 bases at V and 4 bases at J, with 10 bases between. The CDR3 is CASRGASYNEQFF. CDR3 sequence (DNA): TGCGCCAGCAGGGGGGCTTCGTACAATGAGCAGTTCTTC.

This clonotype showed up many times. The chain employs TRBV20-1 and TRBJ2-1; TRBD2 agrees at 12 bases. V lost 3 bases to trimming and J lost 4 bases; unmatched junction nucleotides: 7. This CDR3 is 16 amino acids long. The V gene's germline CDR1 is DFQATT and CDR2 SNEGSKA (reference sequence). In nucleotides, the CDR3 is TGCAGTGCTAGGGAAGCTAGCGGGGGGGGTTACAATGAGCAGTTCTTC. Translation gives CSAREASGGGYNEQFF.

This clonotype was seen repeatedly, ten times or more. The J gene is TRBJ2-5, the V gene TRBV20-1; 7 positions agree with TRBD2. V was pared by 4 bases and J by 2 bases, with 4 bases of the junction left unmatched. CDR1 and CDR2 (germline): DFQATT, SNEGSKA (reference sequence). This CDR3 contains 13 residues. Written as DNA, the CDR3 is TGCAGTGCTAAACGAGCGGGGCAAGAGACCCAGTACTTC. Protein product: CSAKRAGQETQYF.

This clonotype was observed a few times. This chain joins TRBV29-1 and TRBJ1-5, with TRBD1 matching over 7 bases. The V segment lost 7 bases and the J segment 0 bases; nucleotides outside the gene matches: 6. Germline V CDR1 and CDR2: SQVTM, ANQGSEA. The CDR3 length is 14 residues. CDR3 nucleotides: TGCAGCGCCCGACAGGGTGATAGCAATCAGCCCCAGCATTTT. This encodes CSARQGDSNQPQHF.

This clonotype came up a few times. The chain uses TRBV7-9 and TRBJ2-1; 8 nucleotides agree with TRBD1. CDR3 size: 14 residues. Trimming at V came to 4 bases and at J to 8 bases, leaving 7 bases not matched to a gene. Germline V gene data show CDR1 as SEHNR and CDR2 as FQNEAQ (reference sequence). The CDR3 region is CASSYPGTGHEQFF. CDR3 DNA sequence: TGTGCCAGCAGCTATCCGGGGACAGGCCATGAGCAGTTCTTC.

This clonotype was observed a few times. This CDR3 reads CASDAGGANYGYTF. CDR3 sequence (DNA): TGTGCCAGCGACGCTGGGGGTGCCAACTATGGCTACACCTTC. The V call is TRBV2, the J call TRBJ1-2; TRBD1 is a possible D gene (5 bases). The germline V and J ends were trimmed by 8 bases and 2 bases, with 15 bases remaining between them. This CDR3 has 14 amino acids. Germline V gene sequence: CDR1 SNHLY, CDR2 FYNNEI. Supplemented by reference TRBV2 and TRBJ1-2, the full variable domain reads EPEVTQTPSHQVTQMGQEVILRCVPISNHLYFYWYRQILGQKVEFLVSFYNNEISEKSEIFDDQFSVERPDGSNFTLKIRSTKLEDSAMYFCASDAGGANYGYTFGSGTRLTVV.

The chain joins TRBV5-1 to TRBJ2-7, with 8 bases matching TRBD2. The J call may be mistaken, given a closer DNA end match to TRBJ2-5. This CDR3 has 14 amino acids. Germline V gene sequence: CDR1 SGHRS, CDR2 YFSETQ. CDR3 in DNA: TGCGCCAGCAGCTTCGGGGGGGTCGAAGAGACCCAGTACTTC. Its protein is CASSFGGVEETQYF.

This clonotype was recorded at least ten times. CDR3 protein: CASSDPGSNPSYEQYF. In DNA, the CDR3 is TGTGCCAGCAGCGATCCGGGCTCCAACCCCTCCTACGAGCAGTACTTC. The V call is TRBV7-9, the J call TRBJ2-7; D unclear. Trimming left V 5 bases short and J 0 bases short, with 17 bases between. From germline, CDR1 is SEHNR and CDR2 FQNEAQ (reference sequence). The CDR3 length is 16 residues.

This clonotype has more than one count but fewer than ten. The chain couples TRBV6-6 to TRBJ1-5, with D maybe TRBD1 (5 bases). The CDR3 has 15 residues. Germline V gene lookup returns CDR1 MNHNY and CDR2 SVGAGI (reference sequence). V dropped 4 bases and J dropped 3 bases, with 13 bases sitting between them. The CDR3 loop is CASSSMTAFNQPQHF. The CDR3 DNA reads TGTGCCAGCAGTTCCATGACAGCCTTCAATCAGCCCCAGCATTTT.

This chain joins TRBV5-1 and TRBJ2-1; no definite D call. Germline V gene lookup returns CDR1 SGHRS and CDR2 YFSETQ. The V gene lost 2 bases and the J gene lost 9 bases, with 15 bases spanning the gap. This CDR3 is 14 amino acids long. As DNA, the CDR3 is TGCGCCAGCAGCTTCCGGTCCCTTGTGAGTGAGCAGTTCTTC. Amino acids: CASSFRSLVSEQFF. Variable domain in full (rest from reference TRBV5-1 and TRBJ2-1): KAGVTQTPRYLIKTRGQQVTLSCSPISGHRSVSWYQQTPGQGLQFLFEYFSETQRNKGNFPGRFSGRQFSNSRSEMNVSTLELGDSALYLCASSFRSLVSEQFFGPGTRLTVL.

The chain employs TRBV3-1 and TRBJ2-1; D remains ambiguous. Germline V gives CDR1 LGHDT, CDR2 YNNKEL (reference sequence). The V end was cut by 3 bases, the J end by 6 bases, with 9 bases between. The CDR3 totals 13 residues. The CDR3 nucleotides read TGTGCCAGCAGCCAGGCTCATGGCAATGAGCAGTTCTTC. Translation gives CASSQAHGNEQFF.

This clonotype has ten or more counts. The gene calls are TRBV12-3 or TRBV12-4 and TRBJ2-7; 14 bases are shared with TRBD2. The V gene end was trimmed by 4 bases and the J gene end by 3 bases; junction bases not matched to a gene: 8. The CDR3 contains 17 residues. CDR3 in amino acids: CASSSLLGLAGGYEQYF. In nucleotides, the CDR3 is TGTGCCAGCAGTTCCCTCCTCGGACTAGCGGGGGGCTACGAGCAGTACTTC.

This clonotype has only a few counts. This rearrangement joins TRBV21-1 to TRBJ1-2. TRBV21-1 is classified as a pseudogene. CDR3 size: 15 residues. CDR3 in DNA: TGTGCCAGCAGCAAAGACTCCCCAGGTTCCTATGGCTACACCTTC. Translating it yields CASSKDSPGSYGYTF.

A few counts support this clonotype. V usage is TRBV9 and J usage is TRBJ1-4, with D possibly matching TRBD1 (5 bases). This CDR3 region has 16 residues. V was pared by 0 bases and J by 11 bases, with 20 bases between. CDR1 and CDR2 (germline): SGDLS, YYNGEE. The CDR3: CASSVGVGTTTRKLFF. CDR3 in DNA: TGTGCCAGCAGCGTAGGGGTGGGGACGACGACGAGGAAACTGTTTTTT.

In regard to this clonotype: The junction does not match germline at one end; this may be a read error. The rearrangement uses TRBV7-7 and TRBJ2-2; D assignment may be TRBD1 or TRBD2 (5 bases each). The germline V gene has CDR1 SSHAT and CDR2 FNYEAQ (reference sequence). There are 17 residues in the CDR3. The chain's CDR3 is CASSLGTGRANTRELFF. CDR3 coding DNA: TGTGCTAGCAGTTTAGGGACGGGACGAGCGAACACCCGGGAGCTGTTTTTT.

The V call is TRBV27, the J call TRBJ2-7; 11 nucleotides match TRBD1. CDR3 length equals 16 residues. With 5 bases clipped from V and 4 bases from J, the junction kept 10 bases outside the gene matches. Germline lookup yields CDR1 MNHEY and CDR2 SMNVEV (reference sequence). The CDR3 loop is CASSRSGTGGGYEQYF. CDR3 nucleotide sequence: TGTGCCAGCAGTAGATCCGGGACAGGGGGTGGATACGAGCAGTACTTC.

The CDR3 is CASSLSARLLSSYNEQFF. The CDR3 DNA follows: TGTGCCAGCAGTTTATCGGCCAGGCTTCTTAGCTCCTACAATGAGCAGTTCTTC. The chain has TRBV27 and TRBJ2-1; D is unclear. Germline CDR1 and CDR2: MNHEY and SMNVEV (reference sequence). The CDR3 contains 18 residues. The ends were cut back, 0 bases at V and 0 bases at J, with 15 bases in the middle.

This clonotype turned up a few times. This chain connects TRBV6-2 or TRBV6-3 to TRBJ2-7, with D perhaps TRBD2 (6 bases). This CDR3 contains 15 residues. Trimming cost V 7 bases and J 2 bases, with 18 bases left between them. Germline loops: CDR1 MNHEY, CDR2 SVGEGT. The CDR3 sequence is CASTQTRIGPYEQYF. The CDR3 DNA reads as TGTGCCAGCACCCAGACTAGAATCGGCCCCTACGAGCAGTACTTC.

This clonotype showed up many times. The rearrangement links TRBV29-1 to TRBJ2-7; D is undetermined. This CDR3 comprises 10 residues. Trimming stripped 4 bases from V and 6 bases from J, with 7 bases between. Germline loops: CDR1 SQVTM, CDR2 ANQGSEA. For the CDR3, the DNA is TGCAGCGTTGGGGAAACCGAGCAGTACTTC. Protein sequence: CSVGETEQYF.